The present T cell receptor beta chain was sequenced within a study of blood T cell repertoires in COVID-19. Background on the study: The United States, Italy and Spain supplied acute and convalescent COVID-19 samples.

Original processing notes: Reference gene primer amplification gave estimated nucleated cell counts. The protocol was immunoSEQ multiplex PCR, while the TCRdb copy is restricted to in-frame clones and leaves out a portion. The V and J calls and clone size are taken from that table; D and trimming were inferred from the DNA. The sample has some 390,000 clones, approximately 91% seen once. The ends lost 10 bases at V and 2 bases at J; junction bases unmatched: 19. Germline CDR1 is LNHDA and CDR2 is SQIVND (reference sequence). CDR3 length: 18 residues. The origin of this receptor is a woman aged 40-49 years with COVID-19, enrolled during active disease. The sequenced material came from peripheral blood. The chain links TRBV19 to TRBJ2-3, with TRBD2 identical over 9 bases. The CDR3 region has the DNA TGTGCCACCCGCATCGGTCCGAGACTAGCGGACTCCACAGATACGCAGTATTTT. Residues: CATRIGPRLADSTDTQYF.